A single sample is the source of the 27 T cell receptor beta chains below, sequenced in a study of blood T cell repertoires in COVID-19. Sequenced by immunoSEQ multiplex PCR; TCRdb stores in-frame clones only, minus some. The sample carries over 85,000 clones, 60% to 80% recorded once. The sequencing input was peripheral blood. Receptor source: a woman older than 75 with active or convalescent COVID-19.

This clone was counted ten times or more. This chain links TRBV19 with TRBJ1-1; 7 bases map to TRBD1. The CDR3 is 13 amino acids. Trimming took 3 bases from V and 11 from J; bases not matched to a gene: 9. Germline V gene data show CDR1 as LNHDA and CDR2 as SQIVND (reference sequence). The CDR3 protein is CASSIGTVPKAFF. In nucleotides, the CDR3 is TGTGCCAGTAGTATCGGGACAGTCCCAAAGGCTTTCTTT. The whole variable domain, remainder taken from reference TRBV19 and TRBJ1-1, is DGGITQSPKYLFRKEGQNVTLSCEQNLNHDAMYWYRQDPGQGLRLIYYSQIVNDFQKGDIAEGYSVSREKKESFPLTVTSAQKNPTAFYLCASSIGTVPKAFFGQGTRLTVV.

The chain carries TRBV7-2 and TRBJ2-5; 7 nucleotides match TRBD1. Germline V gene sequence: CDR1 SGHTA, CDR2 FQGNSA. Trimming at V came to 6 bases and at J to 5 bases, leaving 9 bases not matched to a gene. The CDR3 runs 14 residues. This chain's CDR3 is CASSPNRGKETQYF. CDR3 coding DNA: TGTGCCAGCAGTCCCAACAGGGGAAAGGAGACCCAGTACTTC. Based on the CDR3 plus reference TRBV7-2 and TRBJ2-5, the full variable domain is GAGVSQSPSNKVTEKGKDVELRCDPISGHTALYWYRQSLGQGLEFLIYFQGNSAPDKSGLPSDRFSAERTGGSVSTLTIQRTQQEDSAVYLCASSPNRGKETQYFGPGTRLLVL.

The chain carries TRBV15 and TRBJ2-7; the match to TRBD2 covers 10 bases. The V and J ends lost 5 bases and 1 base, in that order; junction bases with no gene match: 5. Germline V lookup: CDR1 LNHNV, CDR2 YYDKDF (reference sequence). The CDR3 sequence is 15 residues long. The DNA for the CDR3 is TGTGCCACCAGCGGCGGACTAGCGGTTTCCTACGAGCAGTACTTC. Its protein product is CATSGGLAVSYEQYF. Variable domain in full (rest from reference TRBV15 and TRBJ2-7): DAMVIQNPRYQVTQFGKPVTLSCSQTLNHNVMYWYQQKSSQAPKLLFHYYDKDFNNEADTPDNFQSRRPNTSFCFLDIRSPGLGDTAMYLCATSGGLAVSYEQYFGPGTRLTVT.

The rearrangement uses TRBV30 and TRBJ1-5; no clear D gene. The ends were cut back, 0 bases at V and 4 bases at J, with 13 bases in the middle. This CDR3 spans 15 amino acids. The germline V gene encodes CDR1 GTSNPN and CDR2 SVGIG (reference sequence). In DNA, the CDR3 is TGTGCCTGGAGTGTAGGTACTTCGAGGAATCAGCCCCAGCATTTT. This sequence encodes CAWSVGTSRNQPQHF.

The rearrangement links TRBV28 to TRBJ1-2, with D tentatively TRBD1 (5 bases). The CDR3 contains 13 residues. With 2 bases removed from V and 3 bases from J, the gap between germline ends came to 7 bases. CDR1 MDHEN and CDR2 SYDVKM come from the germline V gene. CDR3 protein: CASSLNRYYGYTF. The CDR3 DNA follows: TGTGCCAGCAGTTTAAACAGGTACTATGGCTACACCTTC.

The V gene is TRBV19, the J gene TRBJ2-2; TRBD2 might be the D (6 bases). CDR3 length: 15 residues. Trimming stripped 3 bases from V and 4 bases from J, with 12 bases between. Germline values: CDR1 LNHDA, CDR2 SQIVND (reference sequence). CDR3 sequence: CASSMGGAPTGELFF. Here the CDR3 DNA reads TGTGCCAGTAGTATGGGGGGAGCCCCCACCGGGGAGCTGTTTTTT.

This chain connects TRBV2 to TRBJ1-3; TRBD1 matches at 8 bases. With V trimmed by 7 bases and J by 6 bases, 5 bases remained unmatched. This CDR3 contains 13 residues. Germline V lookup: CDR1 SNHLY, CDR2 FYNNEI. The CDR3 loop is CASKWQGANTIYF. CDR3 bases: TGTGCCAGCAAATGGCAGGGGGCAAACACCATATATTTT.

This chain links TRBV23-1 with TRBJ1-5; 7 bases map to TRBD1. TRBV23-1 falls under the ORF class, with uncertain function. CDR3 length: 17 amino acids. Trimming took 6 bases from V and 7 from J; bases not matched to a gene: 18. The CDR3: CASSPDRDTTKRQPQHF. Here the CDR3 DNA reads TGCGCCAGCAGCCCAGACAGGGATACCACAAAGAGGCAGCCCCAGCATTTT.

The chain employs TRBV7-2 and TRBJ2-2; 8 nucleotides agree with TRBD2. This CDR3 region has 14 residues. Germline values: CDR1 SGHTA, CDR2 FQGNSA. The V segment lost 5 bases and the J segment 8 bases; nucleotides outside the gene matches: 7. CDR3 region: CASSPGLAKGELFF. The CDR3 DNA is TGTGCCAGCAGCCCAGGACTAGCCAAGGGGGAGCTGTTTTTT.

Of note for this clone: The junction shows a germline mismatch at one end, possibly a read error. The CDR3 sequence is CASSDSGGDYGYTF. Written as DNA, the CDR3 is TGTGCCAGCAGTGACTCAGGGGGTGACTATGGCTACACCTTC. This chain joins TRBV6-5 and TRBJ1-2; 7 bases align to TRBD1. The CDR3 has 14 residues. Per the germline V gene, CDR1 is MNHEY and CDR2 is SVGAGI.

The rearrangement links TRBV29-1 to TRBJ2-2; 8 positions match TRBD2. CDR1 SQVTM and CDR2 ANQGSEA come from the germline V gene. The CDR3 has 15 residues. Trimming took 4 bases from V and 3 from J; bases not matched to a gene: 7. The CDR3 is CSVAAAGADTGELFF. CDR3 DNA: TGCAGCGTTGCGGCAGCGGGAGCCGACACCGGGGAGCTGTTTTTT.

The chain links TRBV5-1 to TRBJ2-5; 12 bases match TRBD2. Per the germline V gene, CDR1 is SGHRS and CDR2 is YFSETQ. V trimming: 4 bases; J trimming: 4 bases; junction bases outside the gene matches: 8. The CDR3 spans 16 residues. CDR3: CASSTPTSGSGETQYF. As DNA, the CDR3 is TGCGCCAGCAGCACCCCGACTAGCGGGAGCGGAGAGACCCAGTACTTC. The variable domain in full, with the rest retrieved from reference TRBV5-1 and TRBJ2-5, is KAGVTQTPRYLIKTRGQQVTLSCSPISGHRSVSWYQQTPGQGLQFLFEYFSETQRNKGNFPGRFSGRQFSNSRSEMNVSTLELGDSALYLCASSTPTSGSGETQYFGPGTRLLVL.

The chain uses TRBV6-6 and TRBJ2-2, with D hard to call. The V gene lost 2 bases and the J gene lost 7 bases, with 11 bases spanning the gap. Germline-derived CDR1 and CDR2 are MNHNY and SVGAGI (reference sequence). The CDR3 has 14 residues. Here the CDR3 reads CASSYERVGGELFF. The CDR3 bases are TGTGCCAGCAGTTACGAACGGGTCGGCGGGGAGCTGTTTTTT.

The CDR3 coding sequence is TGTGCCAGCAGCTCCCTTGGACGGGCGGGAAGCGACTACGAGCAGTACTTC. This gives the protein CASSSLGRAGSDYEQYF. The chain recombines TRBV7-2 with TRBJ2-7, with D perhaps TRBD2 (6 bases). CDR3 size: 17 residues. The V gene's germline CDR1 is SGHTA and CDR2 FQGNSA. V was cut by 4 bases and J by 3 bases, with 22 bases left in between.

This chain joins TRBV3-1 (or the pseudogene TRBV3-2) and TRBJ2-7; a possible D gene is TRBD1 (6 bases). CDR3 length: 14 residues. Germline CDR1 and CDR2: LGHDT and YNNKEL (reference sequence). Trimming shortened V by 1 base and J by 7 bases, and 14 bases separated the two germline ends. CDR3 nucleotides: TGTGCCAGCAGCCAAGCCGGGACAAAACTAGAGCAGTACTTC. Translated, it gives CASSQAGTKLEQYF.

This chain connects TRBV7-2 to TRBJ1-4; no clear D. V dropped 3 bases and J dropped 4 bases, with 15 bases sitting between them. The V gene's germline CDR1 is SGHTA and CDR2 FQGNSA. The CDR3 covers 16 residues. DNA of the CDR3: TGTGCCAGCAGCTTTACCTCAATCGGGGTTAATGAAAAACTGTTTTTT. Translating gives CASSFTSIGVNEKLFF.

The V call is TRBV4-2, the J call TRBJ2-1; TRBD2 matches 11 bases. The junction had 4 bases not matched to a gene; V was cut back by 5 bases and J by 7 bases. This CDR3 has 14 amino acids. Germline values: CDR1 LGHNA, CDR2 YNFKEQ. In nucleotides, the CDR3 is TGTGCCAGCAGCTTTGGACTAGCGGGTAATGAGCAGTTCTTC. Protein: CASSFGLAGNEQFF.

This chain links TRBV12-3 or TRBV12-4 with TRBJ1-2; D not resolved. The CDR3 extends over 12 amino acids. V was pared by 6 bases and J by 9 bases, with 14 bases between. The CDR3 coding sequence is TGTGCCAGCAGCCCCGGGAGCCGAAGCTACACCTTC. Protein sequence: CASSPGSRSYTF.

The V gene is TRBV6-6, the J gene TRBJ2-7; 7 nucleotides line up with TRBD1. Losses at the gene ends were 4 bases for V and 4 bases for J; bases not matched to a gene: 7. The germline gives CDR1 MNHNY, CDR2 SVGAGI (reference sequence). This CDR3 is built from 14 residues. The CDR3 DNA reads TGTGCCAGCAGTTGGGACAGCGTGTCTTACGAGCAGTACTTC. It is translated as CASSWDSVSYEQYF.

The V gene is TRBV7-8, the J gene TRBJ2-2; TRBD1 matches at 7 bases. From germline, CDR1 is SGHVS and CDR2 FQNEAQ. The CDR3 extends over 16 amino acids. After removal of 5 bases from V and 1 base from J, the junction contained 7 bases not matched to a gene. DNA of the CDR3: TGTGCCAGCAGCCTCGTAGCAGGGGGGAACACCGGGGAGCTGTTTTTT. This codes for CASSLVAGGNTGELFF.

The gene calls are TRBV18 and TRBJ1-5; 8 positions match TRBD1. CDR1 is KGHSH and CDR2 is LQKENI in the germline V gene. The CDR3 is 15 amino acids. The junction had 5 bases not matched to a gene; V was cut back by 5 bases and J by 2 bases. CDR3: CASSATGERNQPQHF. The CDR3 region has the DNA TGTGCCAGCTCAGCGACAGGGGAACGCAATCAGCCCCAGCATTTT.

V and J are TRBV5-6 and TRBJ2-1, with 7 bases identical to TRBD2. The CDR3 length is 15 residues. CDR1 and CDR2 (germline): SGHDT, YYEEEE. Trimming at V came to 0 bases and at J to 4 bases, leaving 4 bases not matched to a gene. The CDR3 region has the DNA TGTGCCAGCAGCTTGGGGGCTAGCGGATACAATGAGCAGTTCTTC. Protein product: CASSLGASGYNEQFF.

This clone was seen a handful of times. This rearrangement joins TRBV2 to TRBJ1-2, with D hard to call. The V gene lost 2 bases and the J gene lost 4 bases, with 17 bases spanning the gap. The CDR3 runs 16 residues. In germline, CDR1 is SNHLY, CDR2 FYNNEI. CDR3 bases: TGTGCCAGCAGTGAATTGAGGGTCGGGTTAAGCTATGGCTACACCTTC. It specifies CASSELRVGLSYGYTF.

The chain recombines TRBV14 with TRBJ1-2, with D unresolved. This CDR3 region has 17 residues. Trimming removed 0 bases at V and 2 bases at J, with 16 bases between. Germline V gene data show CDR1 as SGHDN and CDR2 as FVKESK. The CDR3 region has the DNA TGTGCCAGCAGCCAAGATTCGTTACAGATTCACAACTATGGCTACACCTTC. Encoded protein: CASSQDSLQIHNYGYTF.

This clone appeared once. The genes are TRBV28 and TRBJ2-5; TRBD2 agrees at 7 bases. Germline values: CDR1 MDHEN, CDR2 SYDVKM. The CDR3 covers 14 residues. After removal of 3 bases from V and 5 bases from J, the junction contained 6 bases not matched to a gene. The CDR3 loop is CASSLGRELETQYF. CDR3 DNA: TGTGCCAGCAGTTTGGGGCGGGAGTTGGAGACCCAGTACTTC.

The rearrangement links TRBV6-5 to TRBJ1-1, with D tentatively TRBD1 (5 bases). Germline V gives CDR1 MNHEY, CDR2 SVGAGI. CDR3 length: 14 residues. V lost 4 bases and J 1 base, leaving 10 bases between the germline ends. CDR3 in amino acids: CASSWGGENTEAFF. The CDR3 bases are TGTGCCAGCAGTTGGGGAGGGGAGAACACTGAAGCTTTCTTT.

V and J are TRBV2 and TRBJ2-7; maybe TRBD1 (5 bases). Germline CDR1 and CDR2: SNHLY and FYNNEI. This CDR3 has 15 residues. Deletions cut 5 bases from V and 9 bases from J, with 23 bases between. The CDR3 DNA sequence: TGTGCCAGCAGTCAGGAGCGTGAGATAGCAAGGGGGCAGTACTTC. It yields the protein CASSQEREIARGQYF.